Included here is one T cell receptor (beta chain) sequence, with context. It lacks a known antigen. Qualities for individual bases were not recorded, and no much larger clone is one base off. CDR1 and CDR2 were assigned from the germline V gene as MNHNS and SASEGT. V is clipped by 3 bases and J by 5 bases, and the sequence between their germline boundaries is 8 bases long. Inclusive of the bounding cysteine and phenylalanine, the CDR3 is 13 residues long. CDR3 DNA only is kept here, 39 bases in frame from base 1. The data belong to a study of radiotherapy plus CTLA-4 blockade in lung cancer (dated by TCRdb to the late 2010s). Regarding the complete study: Objective responses were observed in 18% of enrolled patients, and disease control was achieved in 31%.

In this study, focal radiation therapy paired with CTLA-4 blockade (ipilimumab) was tested in patients who had chemo-refractory metastatic non-small-cell lung cancer. Receptors were amplified or captured by the immunoSEQ multiplex PCR assay. Held by TCRdb, this immuneACCESS table contains in-frame sequences only and omits some clones. Under half of the omission traces to an unresolved V gene where checked; the cause of the rest is unknown. The sample table records 60,000 to 85,000 clones; around 86% of these occur just once. Around 0.8% of the sample is taken by the ten largest. Study-level results and caveats: Early dynamic changes in blood T cell clones, together with increased serum interferon-beta after radiation, were reported as the strongest predictors of response. After treatment with radiotherapy and ipilimumab, TCR clones that originated in tumors expanded in peripheral blood.

Sequences were derived from peripheral blood, sampled from a patient treated with radiotherapy plus ipilimumab. This receptor was taken from a human donor with non-small cell lung cancer who had stable disease on radiotherapy plus ipilimumab. The sequence is built from TRBV6-1 and TRBJ2-4; TRBD1 could be the D gene, as 6 bases match. For the CDR3, the sequence is CASSEAGENIQYF. DNA sequence: TGTGCCAGCAGTGAGGCAGGGGAAAACATTCAGTACTTC.